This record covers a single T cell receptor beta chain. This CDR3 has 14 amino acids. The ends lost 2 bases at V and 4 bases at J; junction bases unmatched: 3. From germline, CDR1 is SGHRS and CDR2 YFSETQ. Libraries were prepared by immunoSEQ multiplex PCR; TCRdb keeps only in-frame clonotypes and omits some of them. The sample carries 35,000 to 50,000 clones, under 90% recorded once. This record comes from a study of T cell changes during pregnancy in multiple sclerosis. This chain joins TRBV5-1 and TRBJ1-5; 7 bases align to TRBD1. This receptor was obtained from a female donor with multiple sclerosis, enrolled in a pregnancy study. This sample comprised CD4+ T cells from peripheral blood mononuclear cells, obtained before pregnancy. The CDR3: CASSFTGENQPQHF. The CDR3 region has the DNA TGCGCCAGCAGCTTTACAGGGGAGAATCAGCCCCAGCATTTT.